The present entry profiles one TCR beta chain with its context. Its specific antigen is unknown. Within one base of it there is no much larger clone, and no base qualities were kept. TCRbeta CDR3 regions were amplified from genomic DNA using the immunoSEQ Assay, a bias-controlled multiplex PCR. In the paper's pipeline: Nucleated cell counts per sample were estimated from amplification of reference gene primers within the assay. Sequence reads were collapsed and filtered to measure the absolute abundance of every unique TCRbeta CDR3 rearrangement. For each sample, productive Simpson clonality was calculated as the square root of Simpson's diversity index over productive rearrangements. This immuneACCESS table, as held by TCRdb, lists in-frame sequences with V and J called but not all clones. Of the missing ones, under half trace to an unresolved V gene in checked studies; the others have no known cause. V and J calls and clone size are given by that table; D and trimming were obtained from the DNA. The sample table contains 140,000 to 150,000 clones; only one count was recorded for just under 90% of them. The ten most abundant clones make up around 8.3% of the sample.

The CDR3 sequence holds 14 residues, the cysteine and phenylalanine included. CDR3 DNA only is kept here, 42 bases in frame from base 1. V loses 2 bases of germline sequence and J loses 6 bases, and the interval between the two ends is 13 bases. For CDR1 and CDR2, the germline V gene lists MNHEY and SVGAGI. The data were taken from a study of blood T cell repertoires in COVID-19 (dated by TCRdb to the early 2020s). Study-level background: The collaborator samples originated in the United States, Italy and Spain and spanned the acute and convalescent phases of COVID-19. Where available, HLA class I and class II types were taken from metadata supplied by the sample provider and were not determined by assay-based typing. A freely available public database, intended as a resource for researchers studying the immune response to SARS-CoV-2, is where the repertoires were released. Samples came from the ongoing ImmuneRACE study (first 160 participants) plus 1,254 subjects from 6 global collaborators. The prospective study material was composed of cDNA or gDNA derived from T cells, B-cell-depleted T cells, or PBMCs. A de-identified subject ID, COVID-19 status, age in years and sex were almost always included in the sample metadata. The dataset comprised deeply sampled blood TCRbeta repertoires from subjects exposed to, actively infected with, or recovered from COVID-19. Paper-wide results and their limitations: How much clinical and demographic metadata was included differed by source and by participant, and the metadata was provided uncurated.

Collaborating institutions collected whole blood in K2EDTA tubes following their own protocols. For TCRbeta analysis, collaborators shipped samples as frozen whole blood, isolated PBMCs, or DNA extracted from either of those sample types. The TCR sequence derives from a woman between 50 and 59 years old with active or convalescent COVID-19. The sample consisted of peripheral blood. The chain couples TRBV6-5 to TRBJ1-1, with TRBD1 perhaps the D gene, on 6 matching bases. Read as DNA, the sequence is TGTGCCAGCAGTTACACAACAGGGTTCGCTGAAGCTTTCTTT. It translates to CASSYTTGFAEAFF.